The clone carrying this T cell receptor beta chain came up many times. Germline CDR1 and CDR2: MNHEY and SVGEGT. J gave up 0 bases and V 5 bases, and 0 bases lay outside the gene matches. CDR3 length equals 15 residues. Unique molecular identifiers (one per individual cDNA molecule) were attached. Using its own MiXCR run on the 5' RACE reads, TCRdb lists one record per CDR3 protein. The sample yields tens of thousands of distinct CDR3 sequences, 5.9% seen once. These data originate in a study of early T cells in non-severe SARS-CoV-2 infection. The sequence derives from an adult who was a healthcare worker with PCR-confirmed SARS-CoV-2 infection or an uninfected control (not recorded which). The chain employs TRBV6-2 or TRBV6-3 and TRBJ2-6, with 8 nucleotides matching TRBD2. The sample consisted of whole blood. The CDR3 DNA sequence: TGTGCCAGCAGTAGCGGGAGCTCTGGGGCCAACGTCCTGACTTTC. It is translated as CASSSGSSGANVLTF.